A selection of T cell receptor beta chains follows, all from one sample in a study of cytomegalovirus exposure and HLA in healthy donors. Libraries were prepared by immunoSEQ multiplex PCR; TCRdb keeps only in-frame clonotypes and omits some of them. The sample has roughly 150,000 clones; around 83% are singletons. The specimen was PBMCs. These receptors all stem from a man aged 50 or older in good health and CMV-seropositive. Both conserved end residues are part of each CDR3. The D gene is left open where the match is weak. Only some rows state a clone size, as once, few, many or a class for expanded clones.

v_call	j_call	d_call	clone_size	cdr3_aa	cdr3_nt
TRBV7-9	TRBJ2-1	.	.	CSSSILYNEQFF	TGTTCCAGCAGCATTCTATACAATGAGCAGTTCTTC
TRBV5-8	TRBJ2-1	TRBD2	once	CASSLGGTSGAEQFF	TGTGCCAGCAGCTTGGGGGGGACTAGCGGCGCTGAGCAGTTCTTC
TRBV19	TRBJ1-1	.	once	CASTDTRLMNTEAFF	TGTGCCAGTACGGACACCCGATTAATGAACACTGAAGCTTTCTTT
TRBV29-1	TRBJ1-2	TRBD1	.	CSVESRGLYGYTF	TGCAGCGTTGAGTCCAGGGGGCTCTATGGCTACACCTTC
TRBV5-4	TRBJ2-1	TRBD2	.	CASSLKLAGGMDEQFF	TGTGCCAGCAGCTTGAAGTTAGCGGGAGGTATGGATGAGCAGTTCTTC
TRBV5-1	TRBJ2-5	.	.	CASSASNDRETQYF	TGCGCCAGCAGCGCAAGTAATGACAGGGAGACCCAGTACTTC
TRBV27	TRBJ1-5	TRBD1	.	CASSLSGTGIYQPQHF	TGTGCCAGCAGTTTATCCGGGACAGGGATTTATCAGCCCCAGCATTTT
TRBV29-1	TRBJ1-2	.	.	CSVEDLAGPTDGYTF	TGCAGCGTTGAAGATCTGGCAGGGCCAACGGACGGCTACACCTTC
TRBV30	TRBJ2-1	TRBD2	.	CAWSQEDSGGKQFF	TGTGCCTGGAGTCAGGAGGACAGCGGGGGTAAGCAGTTCTTC
TRBV20-1	TRBJ1-1	.	.	CSASRAEAFF	TGCAGTGCTAGCAGGGCCGAAGCTTTCTTT
TRBV9	TRBJ1-6	.	.	CAGSVEETGVPYNSPLHF	TGTGCCGGCAGCGTAGAGGAGACAGGCGTCCCCTATAATTCACCCCTCCACTTT
TRBV10-3	TRBJ2-5	.	.	CAISDTRTQETQYF	TGTGCCATCAGTGACACCAGGACACAAGAGACCCAGTACTTC
TRBV2	TRBJ1-4	TRBD1	few	CASRSNRGANEKLFF	TGTGCCAGCAGATCTAACAGGGGTGCTAATGAAAAACTGTTTTTT
TRBV28	TRBJ1-1	TRBD1	.	CASSLFHRGKNTEAFF	TGTGCCAGCAGTTTATTCCACAGGGGAAAGAACACTGAAGCTTTCTTT
TRBV6-5	TRBJ1-4	.	.	CASSFGEKLFF	TGTGCCAGCAGTTTCGGTGAAAAACTGTTTTTT
TRBV6-1	TRBJ2-2	.	.	CASKPRNTGELFF	TGTGCCAGCAAACCCAGGAACACCGGGGAGCTGTTTTTT
TRBV28	TRBJ2-7	TRBD2	.	CASSEISGGSSYEQYF	TGTGCCAGCAGTGAGATTAGCGGGGGGAGCTCCTACGAGCAGTACTTC
TRBV28	TRBJ2-5	TRBD2	.	CASSLSGQTREGQETQYF	TGTGCCAGCAGTTTAAGCGGGCAGACGCGGGAGGGACAAGAGACCCAGTACTTC
TRBV2	TRBJ2-7	.	.	CASKQGIYEQYF	TGTGCCAGCAAGCAGGGGATCTACGAGCAGTACTTC
TRBV2	TRBJ1-5	TRBD1	once	CASREGQRSNQPQHF	TGTGCCAGCAGGGAGGGACAGAGAAGCAATCAGCCCCAGCATTTT
TRBV14	TRBJ1-2	.	.	CASSPRGSNYGYTF	TGTGCCAGCAGCCCCAGGGGATCGAACTATGGCTACACCTTC
TRBV10-1	TRBJ1-5	TRBD1	.	CASSEATGHDSNQPQHF	TGCGCCAGCAGTGAGGCGACAGGGCACGATAGCAATCAGCCCCAGCATTTT
TRBV5-4	TRBJ2-3	.	.	CASRLRAGVTDTQYF	TGTGCCAGCAGGTTGAGGGCAGGGGTAACAGATACGCAGTATTTT
TRBV15	TRBJ1-1	TRBD1	.	CATSTTRGWMGTEAFF	TGTGCCACCAGCACGACCAGGGGGTGGATGGGAACTGAAGCTTTCTTT
TRBV15	TRBJ2-1	.	.	CATSRGTGYNEQFF	TGTGCCACCAGCAGAGGGACGGGGTACAATGAGCAGTTCTTC
TRBV7-9	TRBJ2-1	.	once	CASSFRVQPLAPSYNEQFF	TGTGCCAGCAGCTTTCGGGTCCAGCCCCTAGCGCCCTCCTACAATGAGCAGTTCTTC
TRBV7-9	TRBJ1-1	TRBD1	.	CASSEPGTGLYAFF	TGCGCCAGCAGCGAGCCCGGGACAGGGTTGTATGCTTTCTTT
TRBV28	TRBJ2-5	TRBD2	once	CASGGLADQETQYF	TGTGCCAGCGGGGGACTAGCGGATCAAGAGACCCAGTACTTC
TRBV2	TRBJ2-1	TRBD1	once	CASSELQGISDEQFF	TGTGCCAGCAGTGAACTACAGGGGATCAGTGATGAGCAGTTCTTC
TRBV7-8	TRBJ2-7	.	.	CASSSELSRYEQYF	TGTGCCAGTAGCTCGGAGCTAAGCCGCTACGAGCAGTACTTC
TRBV7-8	TRBJ2-7	.	.	CASSRVREARSYEQYF	TGTGCCAGCAGCCGCGTGAGGGAGGCCCGCTCCTACGAGCAGTACTTC
TRBV4-1	TRBJ2-1	.	.	CASSQPLRDRFF	TGCGCCAGCAGCCAACCTTTGCGGGACCGGTTCTTC
TRBV27	TRBJ1-4	TRBD1	.	CASSLTGGNEKLFF	TGTGCCAGCAGTTTGACAGGGGGTAATGAAAAACTGTTTTTT
TRBV28	TRBJ2-1	TRBD2	.	CASSLFGLAGGYNEQFF	TGTGCCAGCAGTTTATTCGGACTAGCGGGGGGGTACAATGAGCAGTTCTTC
TRBV10-3	TRBJ2-5	TRBD2	.	CAIRETSGGKETQYF	TGTGCCATCAGGGAGACTAGCGGGGGAAAAGAGACCCAGTACTTC
TRBV6-6	TRBJ2-1	TRBD2	.	CASSYSSSGGSEQFF	TGTGCCAGCAGTTACTCCTCTAGCGGGGGTTCTGAGCAGTTCTTC
TRBV11-3	TRBJ2-2	.	.	CASSGSGSNTGELFF	TGTGCCAGCAGTGGGAGCGGTTCGAACACCGGGGAGCTGTTTTTT
TRBV27	TRBJ2-7	.	.	CASSLGSPRGLYEQYF	TGTGCCAGCAGTCTGGGCAGTCCACGCGGACTCTACGAGCAGTACTTC
TRBV27	TRBJ1-2	.	.	CASSSTARAGYTF	TGTGCCAGCAGTTCCACCGCCAGGGCAGGCTACACCTTC
TRBV6-6	TRBJ1-6	TRBD1	.	CASSFGKQGLGSPLHF	TGTGCCAGCAGTTTTGGGAAACAGGGGTTGGGTTCACCCCTCCACTTT
TRBV6-1	TRBJ2-6	TRBD1	.	CASSEMDRVSGANVLTF	TGTGCCAGCAGTGAAATGGACAGGGTCTCTGGGGCCAACGTCCTGACTTTC
TRBV11-2	TRBJ2-3	TRBD2	once	CASSQASGGFTDTQYF	TGTGCCAGCAGCCAAGCTAGCGGGGGGTTCACAGATACGCAGTATTTT
TRBV9	TRBJ2-3	.	.	CASSVDASRTDTQYF	TGTGCCAGCAGCGTAGACGCAAGCCGCACAGATACGCAGTATTTT
TRBV11-1	TRBJ2-3	.	.	CASSLEDGNTQYF	TGTGCCAGCAGCTTAGAGGACGGGAACACGCAGTATTTT
TRBV5-4	TRBJ1-2	.	.	CASSQAVGANYGYTF	TGTGCCAGCAGCCAGGCGGTGGGAGCTAACTATGGCTACACCTTC
TRBV28	TRBJ1-3	TRBD1	.	CASTSGQGRSSGNTIYF	TGTGCCAGCACCTCCGGACAGGGAAGGTCCTCTGGAAACACCATATATTTT
TRBV6-5	TRBJ2-1	.	.	CASSSPFNTSFEQFF	TGTGCCAGCAGTTCCCCATTTAACACTAGCTTTGAGCAGTTCTTC
TRBV10-3	TRBJ2-5	TRBD2	.	CAISEGSSGGTQETQYF	TGTGCCATCAGTGAGGGGTCTAGCGGGGGGACCCAAGAGACCCAGTACTTC
TRBV7-8	TRBJ2-7	TRBD2	.	CASSLGLAGGLPYEQYF	TGTGCCAGCAGCTTAGGACTAGCGGGAGGCCTTCCCTACGAGCAGTACTTC
TRBV7-8	TRBJ1-5	TRBD1	.	CASSQGTGFNQPQHF	TGTGCCAGCAGTCAGGGGACAGGCTTCAATCAGCCCCAGCATTTT
TRBV28	TRBJ2-1	.	.	CASSLSGPPNEQFF	TGTGCCAGCAGTTTAAGCGGCCCGCCCAATGAGCAGTTCTTC
TRBV28	TRBJ1-6	.	.	CASSFDRAYNSPLHF	TGTGCCAGCAGTTTTGACAGAGCCTATAATTCACCCCTCCACTTT
TRBV6-6	TRBJ1-1	TRBD1	.	CASRGTGNTEAFF	TGTGCCAGCAGAGGGACAGGGAACACTGAAGCTTTCTTT
TRBV5-4	TRBJ1-2	TRBD1	.	CASSVSGQHYGYTF	TGTGCCAGCAGCGTGTCGGGACAGCACTATGGCTACACCTTC
TRBV27	TRBJ2-7	TRBD1	.	CASSRTTGGHEQYF	TGTGCCAGCAGCCGTACGACAGGGGGACACGAGCAGTACTTC
TRBV28	TRBJ1-2	TRBD1	.	CASRTGTGWEGYTF	TGTGCCAGCAGAACCGGGACAGGGTGGGAGGGCTACACCTTC
TRBV9	TRBJ2-6	TRBD2	.	CASSPSLLAGGANVLTF	TGTGCCAGCAGCCCCAGCCTCTTAGCGGGTGGGGCCAACGTCCTGACTTTC